This T cell receptor beta chain was recovered during a study of shared clonotypes between healthy human individuals (dated by TCRdb to about 2020). Study-wide context: The cohort included three men and a couple of women between 18 and 49 years of age. The study deeply sequenced blood TCR repertoires of five healthy adults to estimate repertoire size and the extent of clonotype sharing between individuals. To increase sequencing depth and limit assay-specific biases, different laboratories used diverse techniques to prepare libraries and sequence TCR repertoires. Leukapheresis yielded between about 0.9 and 9.5 billion PBMCs per donor.

Using the deep immunoSEQ assay, TCR CDR3 regions were amplified from genomic DNA by multiplex PCR. Extracted genomic DNA from each cell subset was spread evenly across all wells of several immunoSEQ 96-well plates, with each plate serving as a replicate. For unsorted PBMC, each replicate PCR was loaded with roughly 270 ng genomic DNA, equivalent to tens of thousands of T cell genomes. Genomic DNA from unsorted PBMC was sequenced over ten immunoSEQ deep assay plates. Purified libraries were quantified with a Qubit 3.0 fluorometer, sized on a Bioanalyzer 2100, and re-quantified with the KAPA Library Quantification kit. Each immunoSEQ 96-well plate was sequenced on its own single-read 150-cycle Illumina NextSeq 550 flow cell. Processing in the source paper ran as follows. The immunoSEQ output contained only junctional sequences without quality scores, so filtering could not match that applied to full-length reads. Sequences were annotated with PyIR, a Python wrapper for IgBLAST v1.9, using IMGT germline references to assign V/J genes and CDR3. Reads with weak V/J assignments (E-value above 1e-6), missing CDR3, stop codons, out-of-frame junctions, or ambiguous translated residues were removed. V3J clonotypes were defined as sequences sharing an identical inferred V gene, J gene, and CDR3 amino acid sequence. The percentage overlap between two repertoires was calculated by dividing the number of shared unique clonotypes by the size of the smaller repertoire. RTK rarefaction, the Chao1 estimator, and Recon v2.1 estimates of unobserved clonotypes were used to assess repertoire richness. This immuneACCESS table, as held by TCRdb, lists in-frame sequences with V and J called but not all clones. Of the missing ones, under half trace to an unresolved V gene in checked studies; the others have no known cause. The V and J calls and clone size were taken over from that table, and D and trimming were inferred from the DNA. The sample contains about 490,000 clones, 75% to 85% of them found a single time. Over 10% of the sample comes from the top ten.

This clone has only one observation. No antigen is known for it. Within one base of it there is no much larger clone, and no base qualities were kept. From its cysteine to its phenylalanine, the CDR3 spans 17 amino acids. Just the 51-base CDR3 DNA is kept, in frame starting at base 1. V has 4 bases trimmed and J has 1 base trimmed; junction bases matching no gene number 12. CDR1 SGHTA and CDR2 FQGNSA are derived from the germline V gene. Donors were healthy HIV-negative adults with no recently reported acute infections or vaccinations. Only Caucasian adults living in Nashville, Tennessee, USA were represented among the donors. For unsorted samples, approximately 84 million PBMCs were counted, and genomic DNA was extracted using the QIAamp DNA Blood Mini kit. Blood was collected by leukapheresis, and PBMCs were isolated by Ficoll-Histopaque density gradient centrifugation and then cryopreserved in liquid nitrogen vapor phase.

The full study reports these points: Pairwise subsampling led to the expectation that sequencing depth would affect the degree of clonotype sharing among donors. Because the study included a small number of donors, the genetic and exposure-history diversity represented was limited. Sampling was restricted to blood, and TCR repertoires in tissues likely differ from the TCR repertoires found in blood.

Sequencing was done on a sample of PBMCs. The TCR originated in a woman between 40 and 55 years old in good health. Some clones in this sample may be carry-over from other donors' samples. The rearranged segments are TRBV7-2 and TRBJ1-1; 7 bases in the middle match TRBD1. The encoded CDR3 is CASSSRSGGRGNTEAFF. The base sequence is TGTGCCAGCAGCTCCCGCTCAGGGGGGAGAGGGAACACTGAAGCTTTCTTT. Full variable domain (CDR3 extended with the reference TRBV7-2 and TRBJ1-1 proteins): GAGVSQSPSNKVTEKGKDVELRCDPISGHTALYWYRQSLGQGLEFLIYFQGNSAPDKSGLPSDRFSAERTGGSVSTLTIQRTQQEDSAVYLCASSSRSGGRGNTEAFFGQGTRLTVV.